One sample yielded the 27 T cell receptor beta chains listed below, sequenced in a study of spatial heterogeneity in lung cancer. Each CDR3 protein gets one entry after TCRdb re-called the 5' RACE reads with MiXCR. The sample includes roughly 120,000 distinct CDR3 sequences, 9% to 15% of them seen just once. Documented time point: blood at routine non-recurrence follow-up after resection. The authors sequenced whole RNA from tumor, nontumor lung or frozen PBMC without sorting. The input for sequencing was PBMCs, taken at follow-up. These receptors all stem from a male donor with early-stage non-small cell lung cancer.

This clonotype was counted many times. The chain carries TRBV5-1 and TRBJ1-3, with unresolved D. V was trimmed by 4 bases and J by 3 bases, leaving 11 bases between them. In germline, CDR1 is SGHRS, CDR2 YFSETQ. CDR3 length equals 14 residues. CDR3 sequence: CASSPDTHGNTIYF. CDR3 DNA: TGCGCCAGCAGCCCAGACACCCATGGAAACACCATATATTTT.

As DNA, the CDR3 is TGTGCCAGCAGCTTGGAAGGACTAGTCGGCCAAGAGACCCAGTACTTC. Encoded protein: CASSLEGLVGQETQYF. J is TRBJ2-5 and V is TRBV7-2; 7 bases match TRBD2. Germline-derived CDR1 and CDR2 are SGHTA and FQGNSA. Trimming took 3 bases from V and 1 from J; bases not matched to a gene: 8. The CDR3 length is 16 residues.

This clonotype was seen more than once but under ten times. The J gene is TRBJ2-1, the V gene TRBV5-1; D perhaps matches TRBD2 (6 bases). Per the germline V gene, CDR1 is SGHRS and CDR2 is YFSETQ. This CDR3 has 14 amino acids. Trimming left V 0 bases short and J 5 bases short, with 9 bases between. CDR3 protein: CASSLGDFHNEQFF. CDR3 DNA: TGCGCCAGCAGCTTGGGGGACTTTCACAATGAGCAGTTCTTC.

The V and J genes are TRBV30 and TRBJ2-7; 8 bases match TRBD1. The length of the CDR3 is 13 residues. V lost 0 bases, J lost 5 bases, and 3 bases stayed unmatched. Looked up from germline, CDR1 is GTSNPN and CDR2 is SVGIG (reference sequence). CDR3 sequence: CAWSVQGAHEQYF. In DNA, the CDR3 is TGTGCCTGGAGTGTTCAGGGGGCCCACGAGCAGTACTTC. Drawing the rest from reference TRBV30 and TRBJ2-7, the complete variable domain is SQTIHQWPATLVQPVGSPLSLECTVEGTSNPNLYWYRQAAGRGLQLLFYSVGIGQISSEVPQNLSASRPQDRQFILSSKKLLLSDSGFYLCAWSVQGAHEQYFGPGTRLTVT.

V usage is TRBV5-8 and J usage is TRBJ1-1; D gene uncertain. This CDR3 has 14 amino acids. V lost 10 bases and J 3 bases, leaving 19 bases between the germline ends. Germline CDR1 reads SGHTS; CDR2 reads YDEGEE. CDR3 sequence (DNA): TGTGCCGCAGCTGGATTGTCCAGAGACACTGAAGCTTTCTTT. Translating it yields CAAAGLSRDTEAFF.

This clonotype was seen a handful of times. CDR3 in amino acids: CAITRGQGADTQYF. For the CDR3, the DNA is TGTGCCATCACCAGGGGACAGGGCGCAGATACGCAGTATTTT. V and J are TRBV10-3 and TRBJ2-3, with 9 bases aligning to TRBD1. Germline-derived CDR1 and CDR2 are ENHRY and SYGVKD. Losses at the gene ends were 7 bases for V and 4 bases for J; bases not matched to a gene: 6. CDR3 length: 14 residues.

For this clonotype: This sequence may be a read error, since a much larger clone differs from it by one base. This chain connects TRBV10-3 to TRBJ2-7, with a weak D call TRBD1 (7 bases). The CDR3 consists of 12 residues. The germline gives CDR1 ENHRY, CDR2 SYGVKD. This CDR3 reads CATTGQDYEQDF. CDR3 sequence (DNA): TGTGCCACGACAGGACAGGACTACGAGCAGGACTTC.

The CDR3 DNA follows: TGTGCCAGCAGCGTAGCTAGAAATAATTCACCCCTCCACTTT. This translates into CASSVARNNSPLHF. The genes are TRBV9 and TRBJ1-6; D not resolved. CDR1 SGDLS and CDR2 YYNGEE come from the germline V gene. The V end lost 0 bases, the J end lost 5 bases, and 6 bases lay between the germline ends. The CDR3 runs 14 residues.

This clonotype has only a few counts. V is TRBV5-1 and J is TRBJ2-7, with 7 nucleotides matching TRBD2. The V gene end was trimmed by 0 bases and the J gene end by 2 bases; junction bases not matched to a gene: 5. The germline gives CDR1 SGHRS, CDR2 YFSETQ. This CDR3 is 15 amino acids long. The DNA of the CDR3 is TGCGCCAGCAGCTTGGGTGATCGGGGGGCCTACGAGCAGTACTTC. Translating it yields CASSLGDRGAYEQYF.

The V gene is TRBV18, the J gene TRBJ2-1; 10 nucleotides agree with TRBD1. The germline V gene has CDR1 KGHSH and CDR2 LQKENI. The CDR3 is made up of 15 amino acids. V lost 2 bases, J lost 2 bases, and 0 bases stayed unmatched. The CDR3 DNA reads as TGTGCCAGCTCACCAGACAGGGGGCCCTACAATGAGCAGTTCTTC. Its translation: CASSPDRGPYNEQFF. Together with reference TRBV18 and TRBJ2-1, the CDR3 gives the full variable domain: NAGVMQNPRHLVRRRGQEARLRCSPMKGHSHVYWYRQLPEEGLKFMVYLQKENIIDESGMPKERFSAEFPKEGPSILRIQQVVRGDSAAYFCASSPDRGPYNEQFFGPGTRLTVL.

A few counts support this clonotype. The V and J genes are TRBV11-3 and TRBJ2-5; 12 nucleotides line up with TRBD2. The V gene end was trimmed by 5 bases and the J gene end by 1 base; junction bases not matched to a gene: 5. Germline CDR1 and CDR2: SGHNT and YENEEA. The CDR3 loop spans 16 amino acids. In nucleotides, the CDR3 is TGTGCCAGCAGCCAGACTAGCGGGGGAGCCCAAGAGACCCAGTACTTC. Amino acid sequence: CASSQTSGGAQETQYF.

A note on this clonotype: At one of its ends the junction is not consistent with the germline gene, which may arise from a read error. J is TRBJ2-5 and V is TRBV7-7; possibly TRBD2 for D (6 bases). CDR3 length: 13 amino acids. The V gene's germline CDR1 is SSHAT and CDR2 FNYEAQ (reference sequence). The chain's CDR3 is CASSLDGGETQYF. Written as DNA, the CDR3 is TGTGCTAGCAGCTTAGACGGAGGGGAGACCCAGTACTTC.

V gene TRBV20-1 combines with J gene TRBJ2-3; TRBD2 matches at 9 bases. CDR1 is DFQATT, CDR2 SNEGSKA, per germline (reference sequence). The CDR3 sequence is 20 residues long. The trim removed 6 bases at V and 2 bases at J, leaving 24 bases unmatched. The CDR3 sequence: CSALSLSQTHSGGNTDTQYF. CDR3 in DNA: TGCAGTGCCCTTTCCCTTTCCCAGACCCATAGCGGGGGAAACACAGATACGCAGTATTTT.

There are many counts of this clonotype. V is TRBV4-2 and J is TRBJ1-2; D unresolved. Germline-derived CDR1 and CDR2 are LGHNA and YNFKEQ. This CDR3 spans 15 amino acids. V was clipped by 5 bases and J by 2 bases, with 15 bases between them. The CDR3 nucleotides read TGTGCCAGCAGCTTACCGACGACAAGCAACTATGGCTACACCTTC. The encoded protein is CASSLPTTSNYGYTF.

In this sample, this clonotype turned up many times. V gene TRBV10-3 combines with J gene TRBJ1-2, with D possibly TRBD1 on 6 matching bases. Germline V gives CDR1 ENHRY, CDR2 SYGVKD. Deletions cut 2 bases from V and 5 bases from J, with 9 bases between. This CDR3 is built from 13 residues. The CDR3, as DNA: TGTGCCATCAGTGAGACAGGGTCTTATGGCTACACCTTC. Residues: CAISETGSYGYTF.

The chain employs TRBV20-1 and TRBJ2-1, with 10 nucleotides matching TRBD1. The ends lost 2 bases at V and 4 bases at J; junction bases unmatched: 5. CDR1 is DFQATT, CDR2 SNEGSKA, per germline (reference sequence). This CDR3 region has 15 residues. The CDR3 coding sequence is TGCAGTGCTAGACACCGGGACAGGGGATACAATGAGCAGTTCTTC. The encoded protein is CSARHRDRGYNEQFF.

The chain combines TRBV6-6 with TRBJ2-5; TRBD1 matches at 9 bases. Germline CDR1 MNHNY, CDR2 SVGAGI (reference sequence). V was pared by 4 bases and J by 2 bases, with 5 bases of the junction left unmatched. The CDR3 covers 15 residues. The CDR3 region is CASSSGTGIQETQYF. CDR3 DNA: TGTGCCAGCAGTTCCGGGACAGGGATACAAGAGACCCAGTACTTC.

The chain combines TRBV3-1 with TRBJ1-2, with a tentative D call TRBD1 (5 bases). CDR3 size: 13 residues. CDR1 and CDR2 (germline): LGHDT, YNNKEL (reference sequence). The V end lost 8 bases, the J end lost 1 base, and 11 bases lay between the germline ends. The CDR3 DNA reads TGTGCCAGCGGCTTCCAGGGTAACTATGGCTACACCTTC. This gives the protein CASGFQGNYGYTF.

This clonotype was detected ten times or more. The V and J genes are TRBV6-5 and TRBJ1-6; no clear D gene. CDR1 is MNHEY, CDR2 SVGAGI, per germline. V was shortened by 0 bases and J by 2 bases, with 5 bases between the two germline ends. The CDR3 loop spans 15 amino acids. Here the CDR3 DNA reads TGTGCCAGCAGTTACTCGCAGGCCTATAATTCACCCCTCCACTTT. Protein: CASSYSQAYNSPLHF.

This clonotype was found many times. The chain employs TRBV4-2 and TRBJ2-5; TRBD1 or TRBD2 may be the D gene (5 bases each). Trimming removed 5 bases at V and 1 base at J, with 11 bases between. The CDR3 spans 14 residues. Germline CDR1 and CDR2: LGHNA and YNFKEQ. This CDR3 reads CASSGHGAQETQYF. In DNA form, the CDR3 reads TGTGCCAGCAGCGGGCACGGGGCCCAAGAGACCCAGTACTTC.

This clonotype was seen only a few times. The rearrangement joins TRBV11-2 to TRBJ2-1, with 7 bases fitting TRBD1. The CDR3 loop spans 13 amino acids. V lost 5 bases to trimming and J lost 12 bases; unmatched junction nucleotides: 10. In germline, CDR1 is SGHAT, CDR2 FQNNGV. CDR3: CASSTESPGGQFF. Here the CDR3 DNA reads TGTGCCAGCAGCACCGAAAGCCCAGGGGGGCAGTTCTTC.

This chain connects TRBV2 to TRBJ1-5; 8 bases are shared with TRBD1. CDR1 and CDR2 (germline): SNHLY, FYNNEI. The CDR3 totals 13 residues. V dropped 6 bases and J dropped 7; count of bases not matched to a gene: 5. The CDR3 reads CASRGQDHQPQHF. CDR3 coding DNA: TGTGCCAGCAGGGGACAGGACCACCAGCCCCAGCATTTT.

In this sample, this clonotype turned up many times. V is TRBV2 and J is TRBJ1-1; D is ambiguous. CDR1 is SNHLY and CDR2 is FYNNEI in the germline V gene. Trimming took off 7 bases at V and 5 bases at J, with 8 bases between the two ends. The CDR3 covers 11 residues. The DNA of the CDR3 is TGTGCCAGCAATTTGGGAACTGAAGCTTTCTTT. Its translation is CASNLGTEAFF.

This clonotype was observed a few times. The chain has TRBV18 and TRBJ2-1, with 11 positions matching TRBD2. The V gene's germline CDR1 is KGHSH and CDR2 LQKENI. The CDR3 has 16 amino acids. V lost 2 bases and J lost 5; bases outside the gene matches: 5. The CDR3 DNA reads TGTGCCAGCTCACCAGGGGGACTAGCGGTAAACAATGAGCAGTTCTTC. Residues: CASSPGGLAVNNEQFF.

This clonotype was seen at least ten times. V usage is TRBV10-3 and J usage is TRBJ2-3, with 11 bases lining up with TRBD2. The CDR3 runs 16 residues. Germline CDR1 is ENHRY and CDR2 is SYGVKD. Losses at the gene ends were 4 bases for V and 4 bases for J; bases not matched to a gene: 7. The chain's CDR3 is CAISGGLAGGSDTQYF. Written as DNA, the CDR3 is TGTGCCATCAGTGGGGGCCTAGCGGGGGGCTCAGATACGCAGTATTTT.

This clonotype appeared a few times. The V call is TRBV5-1, the J call TRBJ1-6, with TRBD1 matching over 8 bases. J gave up 3 bases and V 4 bases, and 6 bases lay outside the gene matches. The CDR3 is 16 amino acids. CDR1 SGHRS and CDR2 YFSETQ come from the germline V gene. The CDR3 DNA follows: TGCGCCAGCAGCCGACGGACAGGGAACTATAATTCACCCCTCCACTTT. Protein: CASSRRTGNYNSPLHF.

Many counts were recorded for this clonotype. The J gene is TRBJ2-4, the V gene TRBV20-1; TRBD1 might be the D (6 bases). The V end lost 4 bases, the J end lost 4 bases, and 11 bases lay between the germline ends. The CDR3 contains 13 residues. The germline V gene encodes CDR1 DFQATT and CDR2 SNEGSKA (reference sequence). CDR3: CSATTGPKNIQYF. The CDR3 DNA sequence: TGCAGTGCTACGACAGGTCCTAAAAACATTCAGTACTTC.